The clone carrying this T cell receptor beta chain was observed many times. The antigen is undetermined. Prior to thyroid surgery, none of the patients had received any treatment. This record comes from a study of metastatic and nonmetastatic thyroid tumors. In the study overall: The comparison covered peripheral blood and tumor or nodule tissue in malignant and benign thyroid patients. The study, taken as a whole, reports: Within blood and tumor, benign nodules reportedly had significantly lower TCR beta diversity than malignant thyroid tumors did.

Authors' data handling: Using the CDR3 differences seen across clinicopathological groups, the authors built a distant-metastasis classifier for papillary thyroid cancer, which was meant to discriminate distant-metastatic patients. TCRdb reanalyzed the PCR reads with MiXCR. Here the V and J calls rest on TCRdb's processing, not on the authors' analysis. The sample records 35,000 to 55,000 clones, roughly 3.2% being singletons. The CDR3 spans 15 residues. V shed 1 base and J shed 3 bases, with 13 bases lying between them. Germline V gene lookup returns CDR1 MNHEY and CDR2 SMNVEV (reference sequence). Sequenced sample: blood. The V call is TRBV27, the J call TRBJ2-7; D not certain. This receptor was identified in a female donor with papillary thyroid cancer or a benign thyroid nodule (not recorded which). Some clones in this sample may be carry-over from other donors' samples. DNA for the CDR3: TGTGCCAGCAGTTTATTTCGGGTTGGAAACTACGAGCAGTACTTC. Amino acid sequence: CASSLFRVGNYEQYF.